Listed below are T cell receptor beta chains from one sample, sequenced in a study of beta chain features in type 1 diabetes. TCRdb's copy holds only in-frame clones and misses some; the assay was immunoSEQ multiplex PCR. The sample lists 450,000 or so clones, about an eighth seen once, with 0.04% to 0.05% in the top ten. The sequencing input was naive CD4+ T cells from blood. These receptors originate from a woman under 30 in good health. Both conserved end residues are part of each CDR3. Fields, in order: V gene, J gene, D gene, clone size, CDR3 DNA, CDR3 protein. A D gene is named only where the DNA matches it firmly. Size values are once, few and many counts, or a class for expanded clones, and some rows have none.

TRBV4-1,TRBJ2-4,NA,NA,TGCGCCAGCAGCCAACCTCTAGCCAAAAACATTCAGTACTTC,CASSQPLAKNIQYF
TRBV14,TRBJ2-3,TRBD2,NA,TGTGCCAGCAGCCAAGGGGGGGGACTGCCCCAAACGCAGTATTTT,CASSQGGGLPQTQYF
TRBV11-1,TRBJ2-3,TRBD2,many,TGTGCCAGCAGCCCACGGACTAGCCGCACAGATACGCAGTATTTT,CASSPRTSRTDTQYF
TRBV15,TRBJ2-5,TRBD1,NA,TGTGCCACCAGCAGAGACAGGGGGAAAGAGACCCAGTACTTC,CATSRDRGKETQYF
TRBV15,TRBJ1-6,NA,NA,TGTGCCACCAGCAGAAGTCCGAGGTTTGATTCACCCCTCCACTTT,CATSRSPRFDSPLHF
TRBV9,TRBJ2-5,NA,few,TGTGCCAGCAGCGTGGGGGCAGGTATACGAGAGACCCAGTACTTC,CASSVGAGIRETQYF
TRBV5-1,TRBJ1-5,NA,NA,TGCGCCAGCAGCTTGGCCCCTATGACAGATGGGAGTCTATCCCAGCATTTT,CASSLAPMTDGSLSQHF
TRBV9,TRBJ1-1,TRBD1,NA,TGTGCCAGCAGCCGACAGGGAGTAGGGACTGAAGCTTTCTTT,CASSRQGVGTEAFF
TRBV27,TRBJ2-6,TRBD1,few,TGTGCCAGCAGTCTCTTGGGACAGGGCACCAAAGGTACCAACGTCCTGACTTTC,CASSLLGQGTKGTNVLTF
TRBV18,TRBJ2-2,NA,few,TGTGCCAGCTCATCCGGACTAATGGGCACCGGGGAGCTGTTTTTT,CASSSGLMGTGELFF
TRBV2,TRBJ1-5,NA,NA,TGTGCCAGCAGCGAGGGGTATCAGCCCCAGCATTTT,CASSEGYQPQHF
TRBV29-1,TRBJ1-4,NA,NA,TGCAGCGTCCTACAGGGAGGCGAAAAACTGTTTTTT,CSVLQGGEKLFF
TRBV4-2,TRBJ2-5,NA,NA,TGTGCCAGCAGCCAAGTTATCGGCAGCCAAGAGACCCAGTACTTC,CASSQVIGSQETQYF
TRBV6-1,TRBJ2-4,NA,NA,TGTGCCAGCGCACGCGTGCAAGGGCACATCGACATTCAGTACTTC,CASARVQGHIDIQYF
TRBV7-2,TRBJ2-7,NA,few,TGTGCCAGCAGCCGCCGGCTGGGAGCATTGTCCTACGAGCAGTACTTC,CASSRRLGALSYEQYF
TRBV7-2,TRBJ1-5,NA,few,TGTGCCAGCAGCTTATCTGATAGCAATCAGCCCCAGCATTTT,CASSLSDSNQPQHF
TRBV6-5,TRBJ2-1,NA,NA,TGTGCCAGCAGTTACTCAGCCGGGAGCTCCTACAATGAGCAGTTCTTC,CASSYSAGSSYNEQFF
TRBV29-1,TRBJ2-1,TRBD2,few,TGCAGCGGGACTAGCGGGGCCCCCAATGAGCAGTTCTTC,CSGTSGAPNEQFF
TRBV2,TRBJ1-2,NA,NA,TGTGCCAGCAGTGGACTGGAAATTGCTGGCTACACCTTC,CASSGLEIAGYTF
TRBV6-1,TRBJ2-1,NA,NA,TGTGCCAGCAGGGGAACGGTTAATGAGCAGTTCTTC,CASRGTVNEQFF
TRBV7-9,TRBJ2-2,NA,few,TGTGCCAGCAGCTTAGGGCCGGAAACCGGGGAGCTGTTTTTT,CASSLGPETGELFF
TRBV19,TRBJ2-7,NA,few,TGTGCCAGTAGTCCTAGACCGGCCTACGAGCAGTACTTC,CASSPRPAYEQYF
TRBV5-8,TRBJ2-2,NA,few,TGTGCCAGCAGCTTGGGTGACAGCGGGGAGCTGTTTTTT,CASSLGDSGELFF
TRBV12-5,TRBJ2-2,TRBD2,few,TGTGCTAGTGGTTTGGTATGGAGGGAGGGCCCGGGCACCGGGGAGCTGTTTTTT,CASGLVWREGPGTGELFF
TRBV7-9,TRBJ2-1,NA,few,TGTGCCAGCAGCCCGCCGCCGGGCTCCAGCTCCTACAATGAGCAGTTCTTC,CASSPPPGSSSYNEQFF
TRBV28,TRBJ1-2,TRBD1,NA,TGTGGCTCCCGGCCCCAGGGCGGAGGGGGCGTCTATGGCTACACCTTC,CGSRPQGGGGVYGYTF
TRBV5-1,TRBJ2-3,NA,NA,TGCGCCAGCAGCTGGGACAACACAGATACGCAGTATTTT,CASSWDNTDTQYF
TRBV29-1,TRBJ1-1,NA,few,TGCATCTGTGGAGGCACTGAAGCTTTCTTT,CICGGTEAFF
TRBV18,TRBJ2-2,TRBD2,NA,TGTGCCAGCTCACCACTAGCGGGAGGACGGACCGGGGAGCTGTTTTTT,CASSPLAGGRTGELFF
TRBV7-2,TRBJ2-5,TRBD2,few,TGTGCCAGCAGCACCATGGGAGGGGCCCAAGAGACCCAGTACTTC,CASSTMGGAQETQYF
TRBV19,TRBJ2-1,TRBD2,NA,TGTGCCAGTAGTATAGGTTCTAGCGGGAGCAATGAGCAGTTCTTC,CASSIGSSGSNEQFF
TRBV5-4,TRBJ2-3,NA,few,TGTGCCAGCAGACCGGACACCAGCACAGATACGCAGTATTTT,CASRPDTSTDTQYF